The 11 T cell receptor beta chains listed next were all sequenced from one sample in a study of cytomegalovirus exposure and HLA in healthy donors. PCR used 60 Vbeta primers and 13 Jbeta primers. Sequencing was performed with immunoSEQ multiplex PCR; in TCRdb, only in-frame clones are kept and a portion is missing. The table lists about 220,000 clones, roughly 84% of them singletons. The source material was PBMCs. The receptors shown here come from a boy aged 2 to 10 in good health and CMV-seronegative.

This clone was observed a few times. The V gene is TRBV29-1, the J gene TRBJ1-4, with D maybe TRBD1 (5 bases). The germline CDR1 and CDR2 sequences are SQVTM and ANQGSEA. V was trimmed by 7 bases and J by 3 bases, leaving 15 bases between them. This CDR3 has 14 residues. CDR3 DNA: TGCAGCGCCTTGCCTGACAGTTCTAATGAAAAACTGTTTTTT. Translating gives CSALPDSSNEKLFF.

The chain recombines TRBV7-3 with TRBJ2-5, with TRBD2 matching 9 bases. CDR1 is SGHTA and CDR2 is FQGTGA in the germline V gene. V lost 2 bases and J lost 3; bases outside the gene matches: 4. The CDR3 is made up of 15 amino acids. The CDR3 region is CASSLLAGREETQYF. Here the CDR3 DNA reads TGTGCCAGCAGCTTACTAGCGGGGAGGGAAGAGACCCAGTACTTC.

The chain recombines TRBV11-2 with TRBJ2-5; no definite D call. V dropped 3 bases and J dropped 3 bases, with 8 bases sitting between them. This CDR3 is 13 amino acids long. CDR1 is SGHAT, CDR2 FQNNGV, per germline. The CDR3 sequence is CASSLGQKETQYF. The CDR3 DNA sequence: TGTGCCAGCAGCTTGGGCCAGAAAGAGACCCAGTACTTC.

This chain's CDR3 is CASSLRSGGMRQPQHF. Written as DNA, the CDR3 is TGTGCCAGCAGCTTACGTTCGGGGGGCATGAGGCAGCCCCAGCATTTT. The chain carries TRBV7-8 and TRBJ1-5; maybe TRBD1 (6 bases). V was trimmed by 2 bases and J by 7 bases, leaving 18 bases between them. Germline values: CDR1 SGHVS, CDR2 FQNEAQ. This CDR3 is built from 16 residues. Drawing the rest from reference TRBV7-8 and TRBJ1-5, the complete variable domain is GAGVSQSPRYKVAKRGQDVALRCDPISGHVSLFWYQQALGQGPEFLTYFQNEAQLDKSGLPSDRFFAERPEGSVSTLKIQRTQQEDSAVYLCASSLRSGGMRQPQHFGDGTRLSIL.

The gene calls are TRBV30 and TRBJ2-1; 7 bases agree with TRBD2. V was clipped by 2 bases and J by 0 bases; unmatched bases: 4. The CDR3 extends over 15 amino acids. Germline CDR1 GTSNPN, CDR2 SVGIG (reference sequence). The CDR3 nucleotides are TGTGCCTGGAGTATAGGACTAGGCTCCTACAATGAGCAGTTCTTC. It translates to CAWSIGLGSYNEQFF.

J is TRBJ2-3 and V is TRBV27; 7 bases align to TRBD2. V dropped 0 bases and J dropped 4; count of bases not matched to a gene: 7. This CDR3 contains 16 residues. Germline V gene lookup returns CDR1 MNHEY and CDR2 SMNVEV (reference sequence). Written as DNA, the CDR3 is TGTGCCAGCAGTTTATCACTAGCGCCCGCCCCAGATACGCAGTATTTT. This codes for CASSLSLAPAPDTQYF.

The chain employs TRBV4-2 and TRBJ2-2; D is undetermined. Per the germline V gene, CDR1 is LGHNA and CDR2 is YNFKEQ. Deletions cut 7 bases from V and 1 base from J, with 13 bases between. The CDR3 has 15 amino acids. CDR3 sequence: CASTETTGNTGELFF. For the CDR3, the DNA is TGTGCCAGCACCGAGACCACGGGGAACACCGGGGAGCTGTTTTTT.

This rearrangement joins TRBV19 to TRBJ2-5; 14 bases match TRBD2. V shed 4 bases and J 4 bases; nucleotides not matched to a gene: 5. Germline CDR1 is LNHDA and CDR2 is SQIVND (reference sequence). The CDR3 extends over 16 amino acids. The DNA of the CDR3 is TGTGCCAGTAGTAGAGGGACTAGCGGGAGAGGAGAGACCCAGTACTTC. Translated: CASSRGTSGRGETQYF.

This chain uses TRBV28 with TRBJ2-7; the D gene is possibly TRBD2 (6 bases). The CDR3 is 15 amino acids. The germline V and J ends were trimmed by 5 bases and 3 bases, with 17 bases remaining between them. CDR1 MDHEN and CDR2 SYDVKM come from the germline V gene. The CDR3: CASSAPYAGSYEQYF. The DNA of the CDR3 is TGTGCCAGCAGTGCCCCCTACGCGGGAAGCTACGAGCAGTACTTC. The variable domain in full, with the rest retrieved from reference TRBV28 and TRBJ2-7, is DVKVTQSSRYLVKRTGEKVFLECVQDMDHENMFWYRQDPGLGLRLIYFSYDVKMKEKGDIPEGYSVSREKKERFSLILESASTNQTSMYLCASSAPYAGSYEQYFGPGTRLTVT.

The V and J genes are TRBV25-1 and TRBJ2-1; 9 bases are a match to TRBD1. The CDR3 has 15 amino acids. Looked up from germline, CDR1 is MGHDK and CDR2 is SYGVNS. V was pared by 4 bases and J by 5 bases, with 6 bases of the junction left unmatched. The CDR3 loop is CASSVQGALNNEQFF. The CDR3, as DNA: TGTGCCAGCAGTGTACAGGGGGCGCTGAACAATGAGCAGTTCTTC. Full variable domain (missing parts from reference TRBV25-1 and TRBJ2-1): EADIYQTPRYLVIGTGKKITLECSQTMGHDKMYWYQQDPGMELHLIHYSYGVNSTEKGDLSSESTVSRIRTEHFPLTLESARPSHTSQYLCASSVQGALNNEQFFGPGTRLTVL.

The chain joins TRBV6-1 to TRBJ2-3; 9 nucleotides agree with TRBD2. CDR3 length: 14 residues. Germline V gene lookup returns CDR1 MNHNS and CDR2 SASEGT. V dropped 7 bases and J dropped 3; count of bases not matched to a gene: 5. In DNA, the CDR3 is TGTGCCAGCAAGCAAGCGGGAGGTACAGATACGCAGTATTTT. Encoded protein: CASKQAGGTDTQYF.